These 20 T cell receptor beta chains share one sample of origin, sequenced in a study of T cell repertoires in cytomegalovirus infection. Their antigens are not known. From the reads, TCRdb called clonotypes with MiXCR, one entry per CDR3 protein. This sample carries roughly 220,000 distinct CDR3 sequences, 30% to 45% of them seen once, and the ten largest clones take around 64%. The material was CD8+ T cells from cultured PBMCs, obtained from culture after CMV antigen stimulation. These receptors all come from a human donor in good health (CMV status not recorded). Some clones in this sample may be carry-over from other donors' samples.

The table lists this clonotype with many counts. This chain uses TRBV7-2 with TRBJ1-3; a weak D match, TRBD1 (5 bases). The CDR3 totals 17 residues. V shed 5 bases and J shed 0 bases, with 17 bases lying between them. Germline loops: CDR1 SGHTA, CDR2 FQGNSA. The CDR3 DNA sequence: TGTGCCAGCAGCCCATTGGGGGGAAGGGCCTCTGGAAACACCATATATTTT. It encodes CASSPLGGRASGNTIYF.

This chain uses TRBV6-1 with TRBJ2-1; D may be TRBD2 (7 bases). Germline CDR1 MNHNS, CDR2 SASEGT. Trimming removed 1 base at V and 5 bases at J, with 15 bases between. The CDR3 consists of 16 residues. The CDR3 DNA reads TGTGCCAGCAGTGAAGACAGGGAGGGCCTTAACAATGAGCAGTTCTTC. Translating it yields CASSEDREGLNNEQFF.

At least ten counts were recorded for this clonotype. V gene TRBV12-3 or TRBV12-4 combines with J gene TRBJ2-3, with D unclear. Deletions cut 2 bases from V and 0 bases from J, with 6 bases between. The length of the CDR3 is 14 residues. CDR3 coding DNA: TGTGCCAGCAGTTTATATGGGAGCACAGATACGCAGTATTTT. Translation: CASSLYGSTDTQYF.

In its sample, this clonotype was seen a few times. J is TRBJ2-7 and V is TRBV7-4; 11 positions agree with TRBD2. Germline CDR1 SGHVT, CDR2 SQSDAQ. The V segment lost 6 bases and the J segment 2 bases; nucleotides outside the gene matches: 6. The length of the CDR3 is 15 residues. CDR3 in DNA: TGTGCCAGCAGTTGCGGACTAGCGGGCACCTACGAGCAGTACTTC. It translates to CASSCGLAGTYEQYF.

This clonotype occurred a few times. The J gene is TRBJ2-1, the V gene TRBV27; 8 nucleotides line up with TRBD2. The germline V gene encodes CDR1 MNHEY and CDR2 SMNVEV (reference sequence). V shed 3 bases and J 5 bases; nucleotides not matched to a gene: 12. CDR3 length: 17 amino acids. The CDR3 nucleotides read TGTGCCAGCAGTTTTCAAATGGAGCGGGAGCTTAACAATGAGCAGTTCTTC. It codes for CASSFQMERELNNEQFF.

This clonotype was counted between two and nine times. V and J are TRBV6-1 and TRBJ1-5; TRBD1 agrees at 8 bases. The CDR3 is 16 amino acids. CDR1 is MNHNS, CDR2 SASEGT, per germline. J lost 2 bases, V lost 2 bases, and 5 bases had no gene match. CDR3 sequence (DNA): TGTGCCAGCAGTGAACTACAGGGGGTGGGCAATCAGCCCCAGCATTTT. Protein sequence: CASSELQGVGNQPQHF.

The rearrangement joins TRBV6-4 to TRBJ2-1; D perhaps matches TRBD2 (5 bases). There are 13 residues in the CDR3. Germline CDR1 MRHNA, CDR2 SNTAGT. V was pared by 2 bases and J by 4 bases, with 6 bases between. The CDR3 sequence: CASSDGSYNEQFF. The CDR3 DNA follows: TGTGCCAGCAGTGACGGGAGTTACAATGAGCAGTTCTTC.

This rearrangement joins TRBV15 to TRBJ2-7, with D tentatively TRBD2 (7 bases). Trimming removed 2 bases at V and 1 base at J, with 18 bases between. The germline CDR1 and CDR2 sequences are LNHNV and YYDKDF (reference sequence). This CDR3 contains 17 residues. The CDR3 reads CATSRPSEGGASYEQYF. In nucleotides, the CDR3 is TGTGCCACCAGCAGACCATCCGAAGGGGGGGCGTCCTACGAGCAGTACTTC.

This sequence joins TRBV7-9 and TRBJ1-4; D gene unclear. The CDR3 consists of 17 residues. Germline CDR1 reads SEHNR; CDR2 reads FQNEAQ (reference sequence). V lost 3 bases to trimming and J lost 7 bases, with 21 bases between them. CDR3 sequence reads: CASSFTERGIDSEKLFF. The DNA of the CDR3 is TGTGCCAGCAGCTTCACGGAGCGGGGAATCGATAGTGAAAAACTGTTTTTT.

The sample holds a few counts of this clonotype. CDR3 region: CSVDTYRDRVYRETQYF. In nucleotides, the CDR3 is TGCAGCGTTGATACTTACCGGGACAGGGTTTATCGAGAGACCCAGTACTTC. This chain links TRBV29-1 with TRBJ2-5; 9 nucleotides line up with TRBD1. The CDR3 has 17 residues. Germline CDR1 is SQVTM and CDR2 is ANQGSEA. The trim removed 3 bases at V and 4 bases at J, leaving 15 bases unmatched.

In its sample, this clonotype was seen a few times. This chain links TRBV7-6 with TRBJ2-1, with TRBD1 as a possible D gene (5 bases). Per the germline V gene, CDR1 is SGHVS and CDR2 is FNYEAQ. The CDR3 sequence is 15 residues long. Trimming shortened V by 2 bases and J by 2 bases, and 10 bases separated the two germline ends. The CDR3 nucleotides read TGTGCCAGCAGCTTATTCCAAGGGGCCTACAATGAGCAGTTCTTC. It yields the protein CASSLFQGAYNEQFF.

This chain links TRBV9 with TRBJ2-3; TRBD2 agrees at 8 bases. After removal of 2 bases from V and 4 bases from J, the junction contained 6 bases not matched to a gene. From germline, CDR1 is SGDLS and CDR2 YYNGEE. CDR3 size: 15 residues. CDR3 bases: TGTGCCAGCAGCGTCGGCGGGGGGAGGGCAGATACGCAGTATTTT. This encodes CASSVGGGRADTQYF. The full variable domain, rest sourced from reference TRBV9 and TRBJ2-3, is DSGVTQTPKHLITATGQRVTLRCSPRSGDLSVYWYQQSLDQGLQFLIQYYNGEERAKGNILERFSAQQFPDLHSELNLSSLELGDSALYFCASSVGGGRADTQYFGPGTRLTVL.

This clonotype occurred a few times. The rearrangement links TRBV7-8 to TRBJ2-1; D remains ambiguous. V was trimmed by 6 bases and J by 6 bases, leaving 9 bases between them. The CDR3 is 12 amino acids. Germline V gives CDR1 SGHVS, CDR2 FQNEAQ. CDR3 protein: CASSWQSNEQFF. CDR3 bases: TGTGCCAGCAGTTGGCAAAGCAATGAGCAGTTCTTC.

This clonotype was observed a few times. The chain is built from TRBV19 and TRBJ2-3, with D uncertain. This CDR3 spans 13 amino acids. Germline CDR1 LNHDA, CDR2 SQIVND (reference sequence). V was shortened by 10 bases and J by 6 bases, with 17 bases between the two germline ends. As DNA, the CDR3 is TGTGCCACTGGACCCGTTCTGGGGGATACGCAGTATTTT. Protein: CATGPVLGDTQYF. The full variable domain, its missing parts supplied by reference TRBV19 and TRBJ2-3, is DGGITQSPKYLFRKEGQNVTLSCEQNLNHDAMYWYRQDPGQGLRLIYYSQIVNDFQKGDIAEGYSVSREKKESFPLTVTSAQKNPTAFYLCATGPVLGDTQYFGPGTRLTVL.

The rearrangement uses TRBV7-4 and TRBJ2-2; D not resolved. Trimming took 0 bases from V and 5 from J, leaving 7 bases between them. Germline V gene sequence: CDR1 SGHVT, CDR2 SQSDAQ. This CDR3 comprises 14 residues. In DNA form, the CDR3 reads TGTGCCAGCAGCTTAGCGAGCGATACCGGGGAGCTGTTTTTT. The encoded protein is CASSLASDTGELFF.

This clonotype was counted between two and nine times. The V call is TRBV7-6, the J call TRBJ2-2; TRBD1 aligns across 7 bases. Trimming took 7 bases from V and 1 from J; bases not matched to a gene: 6. The V gene's germline CDR1 is SGHVS and CDR2 FNYEAQ. The CDR3 consists of 15 residues. CDR3 sequence: CASTWTGENTGELFF. DNA of the CDR3: TGTGCCAGCACATGGACAGGAGAGAACACCGGGGAGCTGTTTTTT.

As to this clonotype: It may be a read error: a sequence one base away is much more abundant. This rearrangement joins TRBV7-8 to TRBJ2-3; D is possibly TRBD2 (5 bases). V was cut by 3 bases and J by 0 bases, with 10 bases left in between. The CDR3 contains 15 residues. Germline V CDR1 and CDR2: SGHVS, FQNEAQ. In DNA, the CDR3 is TGTGCCAGCAGCTTCGGGGTGGGCAGCACAGATACGCAGTATTTT. Protein product: CASSFGVGSTDTQYF.

For the CDR3, the DNA is TGTGCCAGCAAGGGGGGACAGGGGGTGAACGAGCAGTACTTC. Translation gives CASKGGQGVNEQYF. The V gene is TRBV12-3 or TRBV12-4, the J gene TRBJ2-7; 11 nucleotides align to TRBD1. With V trimmed by 7 bases and J by 5 bases, 7 bases remained unmatched. The CDR3 has 14 amino acids.

This clonotype has just one count. The genes are TRBV7-8 and TRBJ2-7; TRBD2 agrees at 8 bases. CDR3 length: 17 amino acids. CDR1 SGHVS and CDR2 FQNEAQ come from the germline V gene. V was clipped by 5 bases and J by 3 bases; unmatched bases: 15. CDR3 amino acids: CASSTRYFLAGYYEQYF. The CDR3 DNA reads as TGTGCCAGCAGCACTCGCTATTTCCTAGCGGGCTACTACGAGCAGTACTTC.

By sample share, this clonotype is medium-sized (0.01 to 0.1%). The chain is built from TRBV7-8 and TRBJ1-3; D perhaps matches TRBD1 (6 bases). Trimming pared 2 bases from V and 5 bases from J, leaving 13 bases between. This CDR3 contains 15 residues. From germline, CDR1 is SGHVS and CDR2 FQNEAQ. The CDR3 DNA is TGTGCCAGCAGCTTACTCGGCACAGGGAGAAACACCATATATTTT. It encodes CASSLLGTGRNTIYF.